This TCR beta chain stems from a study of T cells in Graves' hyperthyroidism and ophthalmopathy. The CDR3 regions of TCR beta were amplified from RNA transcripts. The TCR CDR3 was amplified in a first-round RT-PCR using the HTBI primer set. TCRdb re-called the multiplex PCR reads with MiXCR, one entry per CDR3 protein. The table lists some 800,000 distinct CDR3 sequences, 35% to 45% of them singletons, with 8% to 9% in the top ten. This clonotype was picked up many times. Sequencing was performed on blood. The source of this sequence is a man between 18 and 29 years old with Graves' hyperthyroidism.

DNA for the CDR3: TGTGCCATCATGGGACAGGGGGCCGGTGAAGCTTTCTTT. Protein: CAIMGQGAGEAFF. This chain connects TRBV10-3 to TRBJ1-1; 12 bases agree with TRBD1. Germline V gene sequence: CDR1 ENHRY, CDR2 SYGVKD. J gave up 7 bases and V 7 bases, and 4 bases lay outside the gene matches. This CDR3 has 13 residues.